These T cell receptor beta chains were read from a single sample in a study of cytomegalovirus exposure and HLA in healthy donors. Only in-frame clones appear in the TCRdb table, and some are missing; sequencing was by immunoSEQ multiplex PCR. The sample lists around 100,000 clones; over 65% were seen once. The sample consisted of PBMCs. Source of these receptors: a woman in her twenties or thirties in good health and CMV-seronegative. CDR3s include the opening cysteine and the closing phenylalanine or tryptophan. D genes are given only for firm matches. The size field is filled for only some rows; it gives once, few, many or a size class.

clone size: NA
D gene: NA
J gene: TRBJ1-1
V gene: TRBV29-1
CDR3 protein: CSVEDWGLTDTEAFF
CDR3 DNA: TGCAGCGTTGAAGATTGGGGCCTAACGGACACTGAAGCTTTCTTT

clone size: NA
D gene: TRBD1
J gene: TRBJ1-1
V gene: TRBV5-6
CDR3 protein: CASSQDREYRMNTEAFF
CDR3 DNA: TGTGCCAGCAGCCAGGACAGGGAGTATCGGATGAACACTGAAGCTTTCTTT

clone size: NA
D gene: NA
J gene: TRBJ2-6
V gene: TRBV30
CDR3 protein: CACAVSGANVLTF
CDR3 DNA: TGTGCCTGTGCGGTCTCTGGGGCCAACGTCCTGACTTTC

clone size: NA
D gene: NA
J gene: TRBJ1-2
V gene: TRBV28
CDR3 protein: CASGPNYGYTF
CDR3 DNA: TGTGCCAGCGGCCCTAACTATGGCTACACCTTC

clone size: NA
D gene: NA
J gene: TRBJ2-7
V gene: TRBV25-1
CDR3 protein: CASSEPGQRSYEQYF
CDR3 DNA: TGTGCCAGCAGCGAACCGGGACAAAGATCCTACGAGCAGTACTTC

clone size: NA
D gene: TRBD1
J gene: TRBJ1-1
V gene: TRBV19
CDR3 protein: CASSAGTVTEAFF
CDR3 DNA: TGTGCCAGTAGTGCCGGGACAGTCACTGAAGCTTTCTTT

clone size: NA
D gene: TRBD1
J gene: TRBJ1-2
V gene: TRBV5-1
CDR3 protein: CASSQDRGYGYTF
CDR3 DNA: TGCGCCAGCAGCCAGGACAGGGGATATGGCTACACCTTC

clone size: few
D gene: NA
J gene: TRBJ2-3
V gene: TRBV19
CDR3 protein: CASSKRQDGDTQYF
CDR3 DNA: TGTGCCAGTAGTAAAAGACAAGACGGTGATACGCAGTATTTT

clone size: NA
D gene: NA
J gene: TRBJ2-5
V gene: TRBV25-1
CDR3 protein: CASSEDGESQETQYF
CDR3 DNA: TGTGCCAGCAGCGAAGACGGGGAAAGCCAAGAGACCCAGTACTTC

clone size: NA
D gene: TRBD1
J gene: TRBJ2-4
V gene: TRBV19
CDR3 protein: CASSRGIEGGFIQYF
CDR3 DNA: TGTGCCAGTAGTAGGGGGATAGAAGGGGGCTTCATTCAGTACTTC

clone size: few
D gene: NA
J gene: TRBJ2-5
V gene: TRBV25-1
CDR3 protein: CASGEGVQETQYF
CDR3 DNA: TGTGCCAGTGGGGAGGGGGTCCAAGAGACCCAGTACTTC

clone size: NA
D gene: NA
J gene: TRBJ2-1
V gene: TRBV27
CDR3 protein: CASSLLGGALNEQFF
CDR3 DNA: TGTGCCAGCAGTCTACTAGGCGGGGCGTTGAATGAGCAGTTCTTC

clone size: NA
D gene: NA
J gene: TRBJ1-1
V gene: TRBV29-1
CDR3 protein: CSVTIGEIEAFF
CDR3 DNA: TGCAGCGTTACAATAGGGGAAATTGAAGCTTTCTTT

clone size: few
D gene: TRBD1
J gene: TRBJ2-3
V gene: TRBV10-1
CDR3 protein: CASSAPTGGGTDTQYF
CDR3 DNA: TGCGCCAGCAGTGCCCCGACAGGGGGAGGCACAGATACGCAGTATTTT

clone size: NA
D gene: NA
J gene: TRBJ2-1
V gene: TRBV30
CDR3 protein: CAWSVTRREQFF
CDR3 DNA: TGTGCCTGGAGTGTTACTAGGCGTGAGCAGTTCTTC

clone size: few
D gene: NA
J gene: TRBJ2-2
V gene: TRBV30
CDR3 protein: CAWIPGTTGELFF
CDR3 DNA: TGTGCCTGGATTCCGGGAACGACCGGGGAGCTGTTTTTT

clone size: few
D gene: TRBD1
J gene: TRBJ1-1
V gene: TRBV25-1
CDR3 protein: CASSEWTGFTEAFF
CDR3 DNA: TGTGCCAGCAGTGAATGGACAGGTTTCACTGAAGCTTTCTTT

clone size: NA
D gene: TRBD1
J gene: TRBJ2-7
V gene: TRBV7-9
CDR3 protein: CASSPDRGASSYEQYF
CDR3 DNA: TGTGCCAGCAGCCCCGACAGGGGGGCATCCTCCTACGAGCAGTACTTC

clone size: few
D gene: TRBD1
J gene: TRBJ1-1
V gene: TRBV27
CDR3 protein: CATHRGRMNTEAFF
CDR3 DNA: TGTGCCACACACAGGGGACGAATGAACACTGAAGCTTTCTTT

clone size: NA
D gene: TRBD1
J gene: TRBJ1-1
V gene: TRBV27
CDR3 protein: CASSWTGAPNTEAFF
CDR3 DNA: TGTGCCAGCAGTTGGACAGGGGCCCCGAACACTGAAGCTTTCTTT

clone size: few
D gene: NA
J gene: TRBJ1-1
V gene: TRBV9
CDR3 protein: CASSVGGSTEAFF
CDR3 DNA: TGTGCCAGCAGCGTAGGAGGGAGCACTGAAGCTTTCTTT

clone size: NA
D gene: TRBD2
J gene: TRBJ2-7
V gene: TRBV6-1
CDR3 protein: CASSARGGGNYEQYF
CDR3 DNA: TGTGCCAGCAGTGCCCGGGGGGGCGGAAACTACGAGCAGTACTTC

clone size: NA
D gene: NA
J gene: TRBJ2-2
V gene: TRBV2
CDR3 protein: CASQLAGSSGELFF
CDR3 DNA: TGTGCCAGCCAACTAGCCGGGAGTTCCGGGGAGCTGTTTTTT

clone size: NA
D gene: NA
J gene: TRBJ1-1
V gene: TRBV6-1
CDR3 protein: CASISQQMNTEAFF
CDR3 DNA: TGTGCCAGCATCAGTCAACAGATGAACACTGAAGCTTTCTTT

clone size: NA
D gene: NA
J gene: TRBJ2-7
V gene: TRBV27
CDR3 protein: CAGSLAGTYSYEQYF
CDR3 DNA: TGTGCCGGCAGTTTGGCCGGGACTTACTCCTACGAGCAGTACTTC

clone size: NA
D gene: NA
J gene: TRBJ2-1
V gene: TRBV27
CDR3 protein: CASKEGGPYNEQFF
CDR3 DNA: TGTGCCAGCAAGGAGGGAGGCCCTTACAATGAGCAGTTCTTC

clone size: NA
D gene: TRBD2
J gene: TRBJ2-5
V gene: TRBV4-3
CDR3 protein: CASSQSGGRAETQYF
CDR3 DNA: TGCGCCAGCAGCCAATCGGGGGGGAGAGCAGAGACCCAGTACTTC

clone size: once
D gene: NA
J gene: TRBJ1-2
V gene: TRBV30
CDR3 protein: CAWSVQSGANYGYTF
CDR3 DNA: TGTGCCTGGAGTGTACAGTCGGGGGCTAACTATGGCTACACCTTC

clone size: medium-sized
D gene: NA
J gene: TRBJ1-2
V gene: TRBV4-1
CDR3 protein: CASSQVDLGFPSGYTF
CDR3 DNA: TGCGCCAGCAGCCAAGTAGATCTCGGGTTCCCCTCTGGCTACACCTTC

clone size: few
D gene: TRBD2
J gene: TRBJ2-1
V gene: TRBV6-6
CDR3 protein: CASSQPSGSVNNEQFF
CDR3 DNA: TGTGCCAGCAGTCAGCCTAGCGGAAGTGTCAACAATGAGCAGTTCTTC

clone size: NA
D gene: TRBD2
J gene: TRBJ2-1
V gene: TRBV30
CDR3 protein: CAWSARTGTSVYEQFF
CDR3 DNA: TGTGCCTGGAGTGCAAGGACCGGGACTAGTGTCTATGAGCAGTTCTTC

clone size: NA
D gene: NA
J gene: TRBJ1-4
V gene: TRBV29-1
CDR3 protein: CSGRVSTNEKLFF
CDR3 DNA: TGCAGCGGACGGGTTTCAACTAATGAAAAACTGTTTTTT

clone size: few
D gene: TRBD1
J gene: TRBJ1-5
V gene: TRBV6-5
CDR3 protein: CASRTTGGDQPQHF
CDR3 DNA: TGTGCCAGCAGAACCACAGGGGGCGACCAGCCCCAGCATTTT

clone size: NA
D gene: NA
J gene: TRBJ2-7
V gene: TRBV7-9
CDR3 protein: CASSLGAEQYF
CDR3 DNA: TGTGCCAGCAGCTTAGGGGCCGAGCAGTACTTC

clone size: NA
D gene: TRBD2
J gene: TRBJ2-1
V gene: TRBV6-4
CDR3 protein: CASSDVAGESHEQFF
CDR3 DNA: TGTGCCAGCAGTGATGTTGCGGGAGAATCGCATGAGCAGTTCTTC

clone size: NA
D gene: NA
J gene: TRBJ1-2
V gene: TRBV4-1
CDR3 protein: CASSKERQALSYGGYTF
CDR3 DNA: TGCGCCAGCAGCAAAGAGAGACAGGCCTTAAGCTATGGTGGCTACACCTTC

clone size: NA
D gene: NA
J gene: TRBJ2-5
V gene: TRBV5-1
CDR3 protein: CASSLDRGPETQYF
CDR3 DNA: TGCGCCAGCAGCTTGGACCGGGGTCCGGAGACCCAGTACTTC

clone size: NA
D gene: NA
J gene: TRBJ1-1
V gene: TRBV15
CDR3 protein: CATSSSLTVSQLEAFF
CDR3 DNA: TGTGCCACCAGCAGCTCCTTAACAGTTTCCCAACTTGAAGCTTTCTTT

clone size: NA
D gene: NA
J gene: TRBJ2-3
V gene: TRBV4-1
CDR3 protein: CASSQLKGTYFTDTQYF
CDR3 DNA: TGCGCCAGCAGCCAATTGAAAGGGACTTACTTCACAGATACGCAGTATTTT

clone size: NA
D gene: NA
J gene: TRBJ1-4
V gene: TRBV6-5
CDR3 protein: CASSYGRYRANEKLFF
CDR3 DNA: TGTGCCAGCAGTTACGGGCGCTACCGCGCTAATGAAAAACTGTTTTTT

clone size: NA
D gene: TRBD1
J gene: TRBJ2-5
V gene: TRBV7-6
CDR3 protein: CASSPLQGAYSRGETQYF
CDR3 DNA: TGTGCCAGCAGCCCCCTCCAGGGGGCGTATAGTCGAGGAGAGACCCAGTACTTC

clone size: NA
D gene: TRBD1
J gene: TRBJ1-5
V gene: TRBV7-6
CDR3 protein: CASSVQGDQPQHF
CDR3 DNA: TGTGCCAGCAGCGTACAGGGGGATCAGCCCCAGCATTTT

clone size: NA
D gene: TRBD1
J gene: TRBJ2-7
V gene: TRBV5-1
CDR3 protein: CASSHSGTVSYEQYF
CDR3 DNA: TGCGCCAGCAGCCATTCCGGGACAGTCTCCTACGAGCAGTACTTC

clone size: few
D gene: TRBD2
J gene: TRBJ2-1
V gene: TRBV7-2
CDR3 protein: CASSLGGLANEQFF
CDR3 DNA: TGTGCCAGCAGCTTAGGCGGACTAGCCAATGAGCAGTTCTTC

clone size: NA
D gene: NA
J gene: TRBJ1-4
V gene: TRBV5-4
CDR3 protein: CASSPKRPGEEKLFF
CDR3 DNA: TGTGCCAGCAGTCCTAAGCGGCCGGGGGAGGAAAAACTGTTTTTT